This T cell receptor (beta chain) is drawn from a study of patients and donors after allogeneic stem cell transplantation. The CDR3 totals 14 residues. Losses at the gene ends were 6 bases for V and 0 bases for J; bases not matched to a gene: 2. TCRdb re-called the RT-PCR reads with MiXCR, one entry per CDR3 protein. The sample contains hundreds of thousands of distinct CDR3 sequences, 38% of which appear only once. The source of this sequence is a human donor who was either an allogeneic HSCT recipient or a stem cell or donor lymphocyte infusion donor (not recorded which). It is not recorded whose cells these are; they may come from a transplant donor. Sample: blood, either unsorted or a sorted T cell fraction (not recorded which). The chain employs TRBV12-3 or TRBV12-4 and TRBJ1-3; 7 bases match TRBD1. The CDR3 loop is CASRTGTSGNTIYF. As DNA, the CDR3 is TGTGCCAGCAGGACAGGGACCTCTGGAAACACCATATATTTT.